The 24 T cell receptor beta chains in this list originate from one sample, sequenced in a study of cytomegalovirus exposure and HLA in healthy donors. A multiplex PCR was run with 60 Vbeta primers and 13 Jbeta primers. Data came from immunoSEQ multiplex PCR; TCRdb stores just in-frame clones and leaves some out. Of some 140,000 clones in the sample, around 80% were seen once. Sequenced sample: PBMCs. These receptor sequences come from a woman between 40 and 50 years old in good health and CMV-seronegative.

J is TRBJ2-7 and V is TRBV5-1, with D maybe TRBD2 (6 bases). Deletions cut 6 bases from V and 3 bases from J, with 19 bases between. The CDR3 is 15 amino acids. The germline V gene encodes CDR1 SGHRS and CDR2 YFSETQ. CDR3: CASMPTPGVYYEQYF. As DNA, the CDR3 is TGCGCCAGCATGCCCACCCCGGGAGTCTACTACGAGCAGTACTTC.

The V gene is TRBV23-1, the J gene TRBJ1-1, with D maybe TRBD1 (6 bases). TRBV23-1 belongs to the ORF category, with a function that is uncertain. Trimming removed 3 bases at V and 4 bases at J, with 21 bases between. This CDR3 has 17 residues. The CDR3 DNA sequence: TGCGCCAGCAGTCACCCCCGTGGGGGCGCCACAACCACTGAAGCTTTCTTT. This gives the protein CASSHPRGGATTTEAFF.

Comments on this clone: In the same sample, other DNA sequences code for this CDR3. The chain uses TRBV6-5 and TRBJ2-7; D call uncertain. This CDR3 has 14 residues. In germline, CDR1 is MNHEY, CDR2 SVGAGI. V was cut by 2 bases and J by 6 bases, with 14 bases left in between. CDR3 in amino acids: CASSYGQSPGEQYF. The CDR3 nucleotides read TGTGCCAGCAGTTACGGGCAGTCCCCCGGCGAGCAGTACTTC.

The chain carries TRBV29-1 and TRBJ1-1; D unclear. Germline CDR1 SQVTM, CDR2 ANQGSEA. CDR3 size: 14 residues. Trimming removed 4 bases from V and 2 bases from J, with 14 bases in between. CDR3: CSVVRVGLNTEAFF. CDR3 DNA: TGCAGCGTTGTGCGGGTGGGCCTTAACACTGAAGCTTTCTTT.

V usage is TRBV11-1 and J usage is TRBJ1-1; no firm D call. Between the trimmed V and J ends, which lost 3 bases and 7 bases, there was a span of 12 bases. Germline V gene lookup returns CDR1 SGHAT and CDR2 FQDESV (reference sequence). The CDR3 covers 13 residues. The CDR3 spells CASSFGEFIEAFF. The CDR3 bases are TGTGCCAGCAGCTTCGGAGAATTTATTGAAGCTTTCTTT.

This clone was observed a handful of times. The chain employs TRBV28 and TRBJ1-6, with D uncertain. Looked up from germline, CDR1 is MDHEN and CDR2 is SYDVKM. The V and J ends lost 10 bases and 14 bases respectively, with 15 bases between them. This CDR3 has 11 amino acids. This CDR3 is CATGRVTTLHF. The CDR3 DNA sequence: TGTGCCACCGGGAGAGTTACCACCCTCCACTTT.

This chain connects TRBV6-1 to TRBJ2-1; unclear D gene. This CDR3 has 14 residues. Germline V CDR1 and CDR2: MNHNS, SASEGT. The germline V and J ends were trimmed by 1 base and 0 bases, with 4 bases remaining between them. CDR3 protein: CASSEGSSYNEQFF. CDR3 DNA: TGTGCCAGCAGTGAAGGGAGCTCCTACAATGAGCAGTTCTTC.

This chain links TRBV5-6 with TRBJ2-3; D remains ambiguous. Between the trimmed V and J ends, which lost 1 base and 2 bases, there was a span of 11 bases. CDR1 and CDR2 from the germline V gene are SGHDT and YYEEEE. This CDR3 comprises 15 residues. DNA for the CDR3: TGTGCCAGCAGCTTGATAGGCCAGGCCACAGATACGCAGTATTTT. Amino acid sequence: CASSLIGQATDTQYF.

The rearrangement joins TRBV7-9 to TRBJ2-1; 8 bases align to TRBD2. V gave up 3 bases and J gave up 8 bases; unmatched junction bases: 15. This CDR3 comprises 17 residues. Germline V gene lookup returns CDR1 SEHNR and CDR2 FQNEAQ (reference sequence). The CDR3 nucleotides are TGTGCCAGCAGCTTTGCTGCGGGGGGCTCCTTTGATGATGAGCAGTTCTTC. Amino acids: CASSFAAGGSFDDEQFF.

This chain uses TRBV11-2 with TRBJ1-2; TRBD1 aligns across 9 bases. The CDR3 is 15 residues long. V lost 5 bases to trimming and J lost 2 bases; unmatched junction nucleotides: 6. CDR1 and CDR2 from the germline V gene are SGHAT and FQNNGV. CDR3 sequence: CASSLTTGGNYGYTF. The CDR3 DNA reads as TGTGCCAGCAGCCTTACGACAGGGGGGAACTATGGCTACACCTTC.

J is TRBJ2-7 and V is TRBV28; D might be TRBD2 (5 bases). Trimming pared 2 bases from V and 3 bases from J, leaving 20 bases between. Germline V gives CDR1 MDHEN, CDR2 SYDVKM. The CDR3 spans 17 residues. This chain's CDR3 is CASSLNPFSTRDYEQYF. CDR3 in DNA: TGTGCCAGCAGTTTAAACCCCTTTTCGACTCGGGACTACGAGCAGTACTTC.

The chain links TRBV4-1 to TRBJ1-2, with 8 bases fitting TRBD1. Germline CDR1 MGHRA, CDR2 YSYEKL. The CDR3 has 16 amino acids. J lost 0 bases, V lost 4 bases, and 7 bases had no gene match. CDR3 residues: CASSLRGPESNYGYTF. The CDR3 nucleotides read TGCGCCAGCAGCCTCAGGGGGCCTGAATCTAACTATGGCTACACCTTC.

This chain links TRBV5-1 with TRBJ2-7; perhaps TRBD1 as D (6 bases). Per germline, CDR1 SGHRS and CDR2 YFSETQ. The CDR3 is made up of 16 amino acids. With 4 bases removed from V and 1 base from J, the gap between germline ends came to 18 bases. The CDR3 reads CASSRSADTGSYEQYF. For the CDR3, the DNA is TGCGCCAGCAGCCGGTCGGCGGATACAGGGTCCTACGAGCAGTACTTC.

The chain combines TRBV5-1 with TRBJ2-5; TRBD2 matches at 15 bases. Germline lookup yields CDR1 SGHRS and CDR2 YFSETQ. The CDR3 covers 17 residues. With 3 bases clipped from V and 5 bases from J, the junction kept 8 bases outside the gene matches. The CDR3 DNA reads as TGCGCCAGCAGCTCGGGGACTAGCGGGAGGAAATGGGAGACCCAGTACTTC. Encoded protein: CASSSGTSGRKWETQYF.

This clone has a handful of counts. As DNA, the CDR3 is TGTGCCAGCAGAAGTGACAGCACTGAAGCTTTCTTT. As protein: CASRSDSTEAFF. V usage is TRBV2 and J usage is TRBJ1-1; weak D call: TRBD1 (5 bases). There are 12 residues in the CDR3. V lost 6 bases to trimming and J lost 4 bases, with 9 bases between them. CDR1 SNHLY and CDR2 FYNNEI come from the germline V gene. Full variable domain (remainder filled in from reference TRBV2 and TRBJ1-1): EPEVTQTPSHQVTQMGQEVILRCVPISNHLYFYWYRQILGQKVEFLVSFYNNEISEKSEIFDDQFSVERPDGSNFTLKIRSTKLEDSAMYFCASRSDSTEAFFGQGTRLTVV.

This clone has more than one count but fewer than ten. This sequence joins TRBV19 and TRBJ2-6, with 8 bases aligning to TRBD1. The trim removed 9 bases at V and 0 bases at J, leaving 7 bases unmatched. Per germline, CDR1 LNHDA and CDR2 SQIVND (reference sequence). The CDR3 loop spans 16 amino acids. CDR3 residues: CASSGTGLSGANVLTF. The CDR3, as DNA: TGTGCCAGCTCCGGGACAGGCCTCTCTGGGGCCAACGTCCTGACTTTC. Supplemented by reference TRBV19 and TRBJ2-6, the full variable domain reads DGGITQSPKYLFRKEGQNVTLSCEQNLNHDAMYWYRQDPGQGLRLIYYSQIVNDFQKGDIAEGYSVSREKKESFPLTVTSAQKNPTAFYLCASSGTGLSGANVLTFGAGSRLTVL.

The CDR3 region has the DNA TGCGCCAGCAGCAAACTAGGGATTGGAACCCACAATGAGCAGTTCTTC. It translates to CASSKLGIGTHNEQFF. The chain carries TRBV4-1 and TRBJ2-1; maybe TRBD2 (5 bases). This CDR3 has 16 residues. Germline CDR1 and CDR2: MGHRA and YSYEKL. V lost 5 bases to trimming and J lost 5 bases, with 19 bases between them.

This clone was detected only once. The chain employs TRBV5-1 and TRBJ2-2, with TRBD2 matching 13 bases. Germline values: CDR1 SGHRS, CDR2 YFSETQ. The CDR3 is made up of 16 amino acids. Trimming took 4 bases from V and 1 from J; bases not matched to a gene: 1. CDR3 residues: CASSGTSGVNTGELFF. The CDR3 region has the DNA TGCGCCAGCAGCGGGACTAGCGGGGTGAACACCGGGGAGCTGTTTTTT.

Written as DNA, the CDR3 is TGTGCCAGCAGCACCCGGACTAGCGGGAGGGGATACAATGAGCAGTTCTTC. Encoded protein: CASSTRTSGRGYNEQFF. J is TRBJ2-1 and V is TRBV7-9; TRBD2 aligns across 15 bases. The germline gives CDR1 SEHNR, CDR2 FQNEAQ (reference sequence). V was pared by 5 bases and J by 4 bases, with 6 bases of the junction left unmatched. The CDR3 loop spans 17 amino acids.

The chain links TRBV29-1 to TRBJ2-7; TRBD1 agrees at 8 bases. The CDR3 loop spans 15 amino acids. Germline lookup yields CDR1 SQVTM and CDR2 ANQGSEA. V was pared by 7 bases and J by 3 bases, with 14 bases of the junction left unmatched. The CDR3 bases are TGCAGCGCTAACAGTAGGACAGGGCTGAACTACGAGCAGTACTTC. This sequence encodes CSANSRTGLNYEQYF.

The gene calls are TRBV27 and TRBJ1-5; no reliable D call. The CDR3 is 12 amino acids. CDR1 and CDR2 from the germline V gene are MNHEY and SMNVEV (reference sequence). Trimming pared 9 bases from V and 3 bases from J, leaving 9 bases between. CDR3 in amino acids: CARREINQPQHF. The CDR3 DNA follows: TGTGCCAGAAGGGAGATCAATCAGCCCCAGCATTTT.

This clone was found once. The chain uses TRBV2 and TRBJ2-5; TRBD1 matches at 8 bases. Germline-derived CDR1 and CDR2 are SNHLY and FYNNEI. V was pared by 6 bases and J by 4 bases, with 7 bases of the junction left unmatched. The CDR3 contains 14 residues. The CDR3 loop reads CASSLTGDGETQYF. DNA for the CDR3: TGTGCCAGCAGCCTGACAGGGGATGGAGAGACCCAGTACTTC.

The chain uses TRBV27 and TRBJ1-6; 7 bases line up with TRBD1. The CDR3 is 14 residues long. J gave up 11 bases and V 3 bases, and 7 bases lay outside the gene matches. Germline values: CDR1 MNHEY, CDR2 SMNVEV (reference sequence). CDR3 coding DNA: TGTGCCAGCAGTTTTGGCCAGGGGGGTCCACCCCTCCACTTT. This sequence encodes CASSFGQGGPPLHF.

Comment on this clone: One end of the junction does not line up with germline, which may come from a read error. V is TRBV7-9 and J is TRBJ1-2; TRBD1 aligns across 9 bases. Germline values: CDR1 SEHNR, CDR2 FQNEAQ (reference sequence). There are 13 residues in the CDR3. CDR3 region: CASSPTGGNGYAF. The CDR3 region has the DNA TGTGCCAGCAGCCCCACAGGGGGCAATGGCTACGCCTTC.